The entry below gives a single T cell receptor beta chain sequence along with its context. The data were taken from a study of T cell changes during pregnancy in multiple sclerosis. Deletions cut 9 bases from V and 2 bases from J, with 8 bases between. Germline CDR1 SGHVT, CDR2 SQSDAQ. The CDR3 extends over 12 amino acids. Sequenced by immunoSEQ multiplex PCR; TCRdb stores in-frame clones only, minus some. The sample lists over 30,000 clones; around 90% were seen once. This TCR derives from a female donor with multiple sclerosis, enrolled in a pregnancy study. The J gene is TRBJ1-3, the V gene TRBV7-4; possibly TRBD1 for D (5 bases). The sample in question was CD8+ T cells from peripheral blood mononuclear cells, obtained in the third trimester of pregnancy. DNA for the CDR3: TGTGCCAGGGGGGGAGCTGGAAACACCATATATTTT. It yields the protein CARGGAGNTIYF. Full variable domain (rest looked up from reference TRBV7-4 and TRBJ1-3): GAGVSQSPRYKVAKRGRDVALRCDSISGHVTLYWYRQTLGQGSEVLTYSQSDAQRDKSGRPSGRFSAERPERSVSTLKIQRTEQGDSAVYLCARGGAGNTIYFGEGSWLTVV.